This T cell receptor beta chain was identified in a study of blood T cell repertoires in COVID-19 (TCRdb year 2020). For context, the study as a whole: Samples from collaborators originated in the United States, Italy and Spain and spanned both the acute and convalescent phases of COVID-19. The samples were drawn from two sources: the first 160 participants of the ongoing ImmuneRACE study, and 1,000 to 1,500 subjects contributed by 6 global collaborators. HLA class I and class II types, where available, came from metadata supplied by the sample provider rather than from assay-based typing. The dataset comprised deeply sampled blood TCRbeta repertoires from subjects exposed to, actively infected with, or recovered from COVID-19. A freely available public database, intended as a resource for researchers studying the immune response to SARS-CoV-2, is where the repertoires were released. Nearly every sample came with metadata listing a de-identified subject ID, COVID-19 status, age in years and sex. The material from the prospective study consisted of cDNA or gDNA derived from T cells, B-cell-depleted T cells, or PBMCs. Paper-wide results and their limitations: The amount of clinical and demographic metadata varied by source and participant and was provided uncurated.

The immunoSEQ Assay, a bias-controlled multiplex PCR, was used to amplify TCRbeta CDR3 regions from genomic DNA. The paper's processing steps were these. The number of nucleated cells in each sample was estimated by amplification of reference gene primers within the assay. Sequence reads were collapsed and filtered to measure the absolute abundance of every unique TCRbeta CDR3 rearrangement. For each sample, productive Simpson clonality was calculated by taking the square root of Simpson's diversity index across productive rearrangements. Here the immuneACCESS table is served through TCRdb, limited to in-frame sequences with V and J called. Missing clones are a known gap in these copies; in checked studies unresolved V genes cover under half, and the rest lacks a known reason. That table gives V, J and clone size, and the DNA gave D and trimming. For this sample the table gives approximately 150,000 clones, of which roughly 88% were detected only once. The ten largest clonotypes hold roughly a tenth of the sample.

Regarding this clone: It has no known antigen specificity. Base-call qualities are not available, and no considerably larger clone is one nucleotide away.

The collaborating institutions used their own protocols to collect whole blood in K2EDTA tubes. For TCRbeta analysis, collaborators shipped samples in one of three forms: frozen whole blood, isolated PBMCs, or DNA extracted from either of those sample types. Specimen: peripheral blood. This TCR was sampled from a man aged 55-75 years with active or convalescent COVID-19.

The DNA sequence is TGTGCCAGCACCGTTAGCGGGAGCTCCTACGAGCAGTACGTC. Translated, it reads CASTVSGSSYEQYV. The V gene is TRBV7-9 and the J gene is TRBJ2-7, with 9 central nucleotides matching TRBD2. As encoded in the germline V gene (reference sequence), CDR1 is SEHNR while CDR2 is FQNEAQ. Trimming leaves V shorter by 7 bases and J shorter by 0 bases, with the junction holding 4 bases beyond the gene matches. The cysteine opens and the valine closes a CDR3 of 14 amino acids. The kept DNA is CDR3 alone, 42 bases in frame from the first base.